The source of this TCR beta chain is a study of blood T cell repertoires in COVID-19. At the level of the study: The United States, Italy and Spain provided the acute and convalescent COVID-19 samples. In each case, the material was cDNA or gDNA derived from T cells, B-cell-depleted T cells, or PBMCs.

V gave up 6 bases and J gave up 3 bases; unmatched junction bases: 6. In germline, CDR1 is LNHDA, CDR2 SQIVND (reference sequence). This CDR3 contains 15 residues. Per the original data handling: Estimation of nucleated cell counts was performed using reference gene primer amplification. The data were produced by immunoSEQ multiplex PCR, yet TCRdb's version contains in-frame clones alone and is incomplete. The V and J calls and clone size are taken from that table; D and trimming were inferred from the DNA. The sample lists fewer than 300,000 clones, about 80% occurring once. The clonotype was recovered from a human donor in a cohort sampled during active COVID-19. The gene calls are TRBV19 and TRBJ2-2; 8 bases are a match to TRBD1. Sequencing was carried out using peripheral blood. CDR3 in amino acids: CASRGQALYTGELFF. The CDR3 coding sequence is TGTGCCAGTAGGGGACAGGCGTTGTACACCGGGGAGCTGTTTTTT.